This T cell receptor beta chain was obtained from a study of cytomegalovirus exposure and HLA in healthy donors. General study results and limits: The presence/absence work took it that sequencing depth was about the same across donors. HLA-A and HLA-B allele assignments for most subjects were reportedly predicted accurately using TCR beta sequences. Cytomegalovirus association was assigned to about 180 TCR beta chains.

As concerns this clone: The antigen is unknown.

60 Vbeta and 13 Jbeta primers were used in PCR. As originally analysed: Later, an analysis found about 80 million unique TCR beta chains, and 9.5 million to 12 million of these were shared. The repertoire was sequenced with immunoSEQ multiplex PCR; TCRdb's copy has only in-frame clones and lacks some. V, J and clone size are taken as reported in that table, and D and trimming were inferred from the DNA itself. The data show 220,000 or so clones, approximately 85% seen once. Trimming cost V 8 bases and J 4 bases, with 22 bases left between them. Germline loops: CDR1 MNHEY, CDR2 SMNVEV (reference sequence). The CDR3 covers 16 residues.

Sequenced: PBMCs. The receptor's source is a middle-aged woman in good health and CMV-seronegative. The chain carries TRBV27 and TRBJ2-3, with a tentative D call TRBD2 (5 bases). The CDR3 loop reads CASVSRPGGTADTQYF. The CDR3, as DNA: TGTGCCAGCGTATCACGGCCCGGAGGAACAGCAGATACGCAGTATTTT.